In its sample, the clone carrying this T cell receptor beta chain is medium-sized. Its antigen is unidentified. TRB rearrangements spanning V, D and J were amplified using mixed TRB-A/B primers. Via MiXCR, TCRdb re-called the multiplex PCR reads, giving one row per CDR3 protein. The table includes several thousand distinct CDR3 sequences, about 31% detected once. The sample belongs to a study of T cell repertoires in aging, cancer and after chemotherapy. General study results and limits: Loss of evenness, beyond lost richness, contributed to age-related TCR diversity decline in cancer patients.

The template was genomic DNA from peripheral blood, not RNA. This TCR derives from a human donor in good health. The sequenced material came from blood.

The CDR3, as DNA: TGTGCCAGCAGTGCGGGGACTAGCGAGATTGGGACGCAGTATTTT. Translated: CASSAGTSEIGTQYF. The chain links TRBV6-4 to TRBJ2-3; the match to TRBD2 covers 10 bases. J gave up 9 bases and V 4 bases, and 10 bases lay outside the gene matches. The CDR3 is 15 residues long. The germline V gene encodes CDR1 MRHNA and CDR2 SNTAGT.